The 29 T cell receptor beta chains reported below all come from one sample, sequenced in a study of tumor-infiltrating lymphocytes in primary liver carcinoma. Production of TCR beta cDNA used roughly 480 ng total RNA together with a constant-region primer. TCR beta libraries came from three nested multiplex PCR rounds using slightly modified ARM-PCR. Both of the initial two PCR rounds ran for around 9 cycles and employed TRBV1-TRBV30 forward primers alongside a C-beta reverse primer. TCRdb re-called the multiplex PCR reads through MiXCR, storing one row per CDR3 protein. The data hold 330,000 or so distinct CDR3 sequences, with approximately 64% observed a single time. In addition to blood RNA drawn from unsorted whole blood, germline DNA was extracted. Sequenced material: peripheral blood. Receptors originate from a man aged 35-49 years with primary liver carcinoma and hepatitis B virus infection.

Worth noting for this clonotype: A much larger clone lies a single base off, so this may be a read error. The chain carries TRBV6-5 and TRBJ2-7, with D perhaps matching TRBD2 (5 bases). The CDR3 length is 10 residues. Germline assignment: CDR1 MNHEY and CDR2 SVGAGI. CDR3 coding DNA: TGTGCCAGCAGGTTTAGGGAGCACTACTTC. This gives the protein CASRFREHYF.

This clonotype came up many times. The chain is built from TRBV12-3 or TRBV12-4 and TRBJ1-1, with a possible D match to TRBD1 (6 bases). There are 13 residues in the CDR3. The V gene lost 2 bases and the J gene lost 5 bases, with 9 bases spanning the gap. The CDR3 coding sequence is TGTGCCAGCAGTTTAATAGGGGGGACTGAAGCTTTCTTT. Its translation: CASSLIGGTEAFF.

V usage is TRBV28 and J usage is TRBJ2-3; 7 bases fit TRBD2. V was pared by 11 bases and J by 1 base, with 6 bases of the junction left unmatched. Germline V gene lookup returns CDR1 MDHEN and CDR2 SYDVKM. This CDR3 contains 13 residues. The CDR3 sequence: CAGRDGGTDTQYF. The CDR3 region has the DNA TGTGCCGGGAGGGACGGGGGCACAGATACGCAGTATTTT.

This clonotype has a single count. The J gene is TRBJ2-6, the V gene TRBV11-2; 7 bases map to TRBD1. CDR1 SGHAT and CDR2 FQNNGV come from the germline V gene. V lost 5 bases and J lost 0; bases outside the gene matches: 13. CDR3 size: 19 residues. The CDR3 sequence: CASSVPTGQWLSGANVLTF. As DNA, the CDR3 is TGTGCCAGCAGCGTGCCCACGGGACAGTGGCTCTCTGGGGCCAACGTCCTGACTTTC.

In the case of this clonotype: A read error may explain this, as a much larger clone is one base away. CDR3 residues: CASNNQYREGMGREQFF. The CDR3 bases are TGCGCCAGCAACAACCAGTACCGGGAGGGTATGGGGCGAGAGCAGTTCTTC. The V gene is TRBV4-1, the J gene TRBJ2-1; 8 bases are shared with TRBD2. This CDR3 region has 17 residues. Germline assignment: CDR1 MGHRA and CDR2 YSYEKL. Trimming removed 7 bases from V and 10 bases from J; junction bases left unmatched: 21.

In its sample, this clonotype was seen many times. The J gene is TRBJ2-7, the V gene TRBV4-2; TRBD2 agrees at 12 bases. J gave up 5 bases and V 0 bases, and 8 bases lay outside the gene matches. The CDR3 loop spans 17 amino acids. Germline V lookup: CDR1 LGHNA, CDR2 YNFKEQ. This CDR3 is CASSQDRLAGGHNEQYF. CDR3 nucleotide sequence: TGTGCCAGCAGCCAAGATCGGCTAGCGGGAGGGCATAACGAGCAGTACTTC.

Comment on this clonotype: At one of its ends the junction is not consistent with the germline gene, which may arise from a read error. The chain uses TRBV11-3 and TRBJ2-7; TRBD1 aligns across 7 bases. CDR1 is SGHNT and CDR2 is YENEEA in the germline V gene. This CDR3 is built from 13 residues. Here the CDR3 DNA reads TGTGCCAGCAACTTAGAGGGGGCATACGAGCAGTACTTC. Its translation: CASNLEGAYEQYF.

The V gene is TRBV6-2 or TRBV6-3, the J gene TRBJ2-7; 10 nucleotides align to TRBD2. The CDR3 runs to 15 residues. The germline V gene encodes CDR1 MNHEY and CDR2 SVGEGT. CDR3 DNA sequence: TGTCCTAGCACCTCTAGCGGGAGAGGGGAGTACGAGCAGTACTTC. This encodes CPSTSSGRGEYEQYF.

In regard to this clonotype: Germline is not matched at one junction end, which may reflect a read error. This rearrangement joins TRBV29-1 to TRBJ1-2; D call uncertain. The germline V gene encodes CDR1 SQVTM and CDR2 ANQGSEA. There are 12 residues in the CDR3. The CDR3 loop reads CSVESVNYGYIF. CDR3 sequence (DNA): TGCAGCGTTGAGTCAGTTAACTATGGCTACATCTTC.

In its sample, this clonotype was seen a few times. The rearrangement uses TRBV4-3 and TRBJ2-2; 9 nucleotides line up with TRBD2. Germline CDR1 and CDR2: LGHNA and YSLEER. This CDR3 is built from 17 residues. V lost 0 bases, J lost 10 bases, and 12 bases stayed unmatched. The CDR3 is CASSQERAGGRRLELFF. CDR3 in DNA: TGCGCCAGCAGCCAAGAACGAGCGGGAGGAAGAAGGTTGGAGCTGTTTTTT.

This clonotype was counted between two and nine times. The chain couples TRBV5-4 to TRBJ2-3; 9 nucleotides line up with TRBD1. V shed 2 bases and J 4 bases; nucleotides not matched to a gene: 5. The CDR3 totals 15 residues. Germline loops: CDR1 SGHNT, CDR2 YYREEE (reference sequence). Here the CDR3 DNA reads TGTGCCAGCAGCTTCGGGACAGGGAGGGCAGATACGCAGTATTTT. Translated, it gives CASSFGTGRADTQYF.

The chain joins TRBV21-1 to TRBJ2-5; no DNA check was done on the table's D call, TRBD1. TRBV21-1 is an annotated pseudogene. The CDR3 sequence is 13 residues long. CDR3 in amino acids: CASSNLGAETQYF. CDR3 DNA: TGTGCCAGCAGCAATCTGGGGGCGGAGACCCAGTACTTC.

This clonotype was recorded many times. CDR3 protein: CASSLRRRTAPSDTQYF. In DNA form, the CDR3 reads TGTGCCAGCAGCCTCAGACGGCGTACTGCCCCTTCAGATACGCAGTATTTT. The rearrangement links TRBV6-2 or TRBV6-3 to TRBJ2-3; D gene unclear. CDR1 is MNHEY, CDR2 SVGEGT, per germline. The ends were cut back, 6 bases at V and 4 bases at J, with 23 bases in the middle. The CDR3 runs to 17 residues.

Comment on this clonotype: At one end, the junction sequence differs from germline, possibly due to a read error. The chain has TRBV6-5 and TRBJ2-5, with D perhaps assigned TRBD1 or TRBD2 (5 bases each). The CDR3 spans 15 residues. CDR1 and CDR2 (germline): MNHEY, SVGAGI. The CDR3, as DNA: TGTGGCAGCAGTTACACACGGGGCGCCTCGGAGACCCAGTACTTC. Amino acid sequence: CGSSYTRGASETQYF.

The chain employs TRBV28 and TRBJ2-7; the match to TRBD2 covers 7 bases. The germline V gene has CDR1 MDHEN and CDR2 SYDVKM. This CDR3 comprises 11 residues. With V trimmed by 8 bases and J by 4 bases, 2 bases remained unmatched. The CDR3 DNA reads TGTGCCAGCGGAGCGGGATACGAGCAGTACTTC. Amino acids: CASGAGYEQYF.

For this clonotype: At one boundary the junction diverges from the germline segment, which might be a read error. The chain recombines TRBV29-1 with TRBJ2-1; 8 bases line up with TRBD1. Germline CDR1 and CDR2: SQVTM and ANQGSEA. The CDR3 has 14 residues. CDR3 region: CSVERGQAHNEQFF. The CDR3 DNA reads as TGTAGCGTTGAAAGGGGACAGGCCCACAATGAGCAGTTCTTC.

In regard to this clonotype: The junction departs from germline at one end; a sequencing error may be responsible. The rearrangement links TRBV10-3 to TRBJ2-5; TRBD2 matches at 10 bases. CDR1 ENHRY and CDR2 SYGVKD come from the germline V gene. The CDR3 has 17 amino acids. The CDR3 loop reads CVISVGSSGGYQETQYF. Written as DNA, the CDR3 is TGTGTCATCAGTGTGGGTTCTAGCGGGGGTTACCAAGAGACCCAGTACTTC.

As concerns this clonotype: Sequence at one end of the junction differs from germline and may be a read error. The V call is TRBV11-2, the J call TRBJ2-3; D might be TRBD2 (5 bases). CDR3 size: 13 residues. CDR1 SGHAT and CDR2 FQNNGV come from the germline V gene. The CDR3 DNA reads TGTGCCAGCAGCTTATCATGGGGAGATATGCAGTATTTT. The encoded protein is CASSLSWGDMQYF.

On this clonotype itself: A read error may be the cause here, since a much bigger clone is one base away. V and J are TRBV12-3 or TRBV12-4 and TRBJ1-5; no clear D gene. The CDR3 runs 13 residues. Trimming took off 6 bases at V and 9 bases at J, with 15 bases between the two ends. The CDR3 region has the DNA TGTGCCAGCAGCAAGGAGACTTGGGGGCCCCAGCATTTT. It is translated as CASSKETWGPQHF.

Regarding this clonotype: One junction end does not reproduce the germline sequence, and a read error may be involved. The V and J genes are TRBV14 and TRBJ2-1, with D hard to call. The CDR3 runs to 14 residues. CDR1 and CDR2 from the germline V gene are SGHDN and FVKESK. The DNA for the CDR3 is TGTGCCAGCAGCCGAGACTGGGCTGGGAATGAGCACTTCTTC. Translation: CASSRDWAGNEHFF.

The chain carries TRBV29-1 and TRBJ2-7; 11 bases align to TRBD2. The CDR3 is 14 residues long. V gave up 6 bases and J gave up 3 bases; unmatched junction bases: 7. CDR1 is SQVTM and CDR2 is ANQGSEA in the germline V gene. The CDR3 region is CSVALGTSGYEQYF. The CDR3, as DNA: TGCAGCGTCGCCCTTGGGACTAGCGGCTACGAGCAGTACTTC.

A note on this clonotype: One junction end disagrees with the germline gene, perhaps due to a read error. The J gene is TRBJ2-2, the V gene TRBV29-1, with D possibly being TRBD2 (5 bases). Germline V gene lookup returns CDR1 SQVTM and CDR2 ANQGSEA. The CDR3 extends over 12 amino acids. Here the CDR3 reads CSVEPRAGKLFF. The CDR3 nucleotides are TGCAGTGTTGAACCCCGGGCCGGGAAACTGTTTTTT.

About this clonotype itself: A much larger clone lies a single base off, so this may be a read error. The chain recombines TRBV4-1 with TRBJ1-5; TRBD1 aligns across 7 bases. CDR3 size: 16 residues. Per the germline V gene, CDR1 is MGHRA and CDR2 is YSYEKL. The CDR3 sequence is CAISQERGLGNQPQHF. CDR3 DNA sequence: TGCGCCATCAGCCAAGAAAGGGGGCTGGGAAATCAGCCCCAGCATTTT.

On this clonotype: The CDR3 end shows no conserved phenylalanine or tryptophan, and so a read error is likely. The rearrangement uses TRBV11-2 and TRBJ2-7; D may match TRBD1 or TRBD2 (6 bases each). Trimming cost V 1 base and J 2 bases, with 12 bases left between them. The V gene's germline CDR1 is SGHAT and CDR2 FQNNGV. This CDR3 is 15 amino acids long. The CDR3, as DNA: TGTGCCAGCAGCTTAGGTCCGGGGGCCACCTACGAGCAGTACCTC. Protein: CASSLGPGATYEQYL.

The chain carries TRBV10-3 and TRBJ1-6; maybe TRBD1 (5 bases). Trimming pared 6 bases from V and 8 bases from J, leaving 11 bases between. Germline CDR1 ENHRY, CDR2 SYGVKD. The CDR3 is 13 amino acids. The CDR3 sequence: CAIRQGGDSPLHF. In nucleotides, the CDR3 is TGTGCCATCAGGCAGGGAGGTGATTCACCCCTCCACTTT.

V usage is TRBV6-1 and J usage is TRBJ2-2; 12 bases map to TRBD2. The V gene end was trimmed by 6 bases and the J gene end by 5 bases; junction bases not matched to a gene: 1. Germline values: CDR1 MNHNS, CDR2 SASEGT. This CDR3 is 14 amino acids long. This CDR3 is CASRTSGRTGELFF. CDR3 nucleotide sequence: TGTGCCAGCAGGACTAGCGGGAGAACCGGGGAGCTGTTTTTT.

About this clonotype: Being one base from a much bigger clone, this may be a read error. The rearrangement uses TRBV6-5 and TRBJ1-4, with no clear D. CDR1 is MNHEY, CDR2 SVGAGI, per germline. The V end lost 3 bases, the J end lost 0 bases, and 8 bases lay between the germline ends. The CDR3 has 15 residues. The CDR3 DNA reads TGTGCCAGCAGTTATTACGATGCAACTAATGAAAAACTGTTTTTT. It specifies CASSYYDATNEKLFF.

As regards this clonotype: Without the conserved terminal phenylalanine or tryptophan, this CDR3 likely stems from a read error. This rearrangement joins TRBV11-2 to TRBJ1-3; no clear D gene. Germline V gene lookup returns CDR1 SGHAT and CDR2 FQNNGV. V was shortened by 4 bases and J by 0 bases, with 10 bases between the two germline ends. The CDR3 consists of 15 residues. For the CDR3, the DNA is TGTGCCAGCAGCTCCCAGGTTCTCTCTGGAAACACCATATATTCT. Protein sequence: CASSSQVLSGNTIYS.

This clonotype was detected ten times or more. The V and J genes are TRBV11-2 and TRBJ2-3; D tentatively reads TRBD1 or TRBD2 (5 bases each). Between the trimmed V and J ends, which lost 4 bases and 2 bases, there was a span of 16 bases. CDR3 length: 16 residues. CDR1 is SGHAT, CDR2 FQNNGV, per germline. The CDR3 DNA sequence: TGTGCCAGCAGCTATCATATGGGGGTACACACAGATACGCAGTATTTT. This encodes CASSYHMGVHTDTQYF.